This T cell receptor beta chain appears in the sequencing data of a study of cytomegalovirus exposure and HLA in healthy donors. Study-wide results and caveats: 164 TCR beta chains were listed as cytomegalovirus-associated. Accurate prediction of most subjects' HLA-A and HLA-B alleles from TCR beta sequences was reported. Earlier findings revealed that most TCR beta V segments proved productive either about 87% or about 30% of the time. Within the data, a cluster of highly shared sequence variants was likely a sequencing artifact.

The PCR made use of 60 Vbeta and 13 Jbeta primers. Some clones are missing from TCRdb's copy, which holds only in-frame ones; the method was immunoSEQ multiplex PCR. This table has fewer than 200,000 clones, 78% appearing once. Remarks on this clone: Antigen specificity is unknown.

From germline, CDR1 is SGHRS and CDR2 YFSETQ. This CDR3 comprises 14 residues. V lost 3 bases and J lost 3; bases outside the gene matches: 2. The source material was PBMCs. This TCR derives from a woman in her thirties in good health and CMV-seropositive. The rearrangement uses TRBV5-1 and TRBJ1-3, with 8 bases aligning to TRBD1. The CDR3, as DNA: TGCGCCAGCAGCTCGACAGGGGATGGAAACACCATATATTTT. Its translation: CASSSTGDGNTIYF. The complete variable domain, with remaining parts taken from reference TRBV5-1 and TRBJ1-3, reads KAGVTQTPRYLIKTRGQQVTLSCSPISGHRSVSWYQQTPGQGLQFLFEYFSETQRNKGNFPGRFSGRQFSNSRSEMNVSTLELGDSALYLCASSSTGDGNTIYFGEGSWLTVV.